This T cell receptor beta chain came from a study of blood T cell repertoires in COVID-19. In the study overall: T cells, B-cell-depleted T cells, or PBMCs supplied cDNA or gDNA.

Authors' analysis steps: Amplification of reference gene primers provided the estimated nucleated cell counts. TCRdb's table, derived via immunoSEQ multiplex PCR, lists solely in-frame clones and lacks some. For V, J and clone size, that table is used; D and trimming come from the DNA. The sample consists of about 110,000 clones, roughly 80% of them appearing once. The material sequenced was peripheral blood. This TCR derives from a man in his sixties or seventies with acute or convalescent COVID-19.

The CDR3 loop reads CASSLFMGQGNEKLFF. The CDR3 nucleotides read TGTGCCAGCAGTTTGTTCATGGGCCAGGGGAATGAAAAACTGTTTTTT. The rearrangement links TRBV27 to TRBJ1-4; D is perhaps TRBD1 (6 bases). V lost 3 bases to trimming and J lost 5 bases, with 16 bases between them. Germline V CDR1 and CDR2: MNHEY, SMNVEV (reference sequence). This CDR3 contains 16 residues. The full variable domain, its missing parts supplied by reference TRBV27 and TRBJ1-4, is EAQVTQNPRYLITVTGKKLTVTCSQNMNHEYMSWYRQDPGLGLRQIYYSMNVEVTDKGDVPEGYKVSRKEKRNFPLILESPSPNQTSLYFCASSLFMGQGNEKLFFGSGTQLSVL.